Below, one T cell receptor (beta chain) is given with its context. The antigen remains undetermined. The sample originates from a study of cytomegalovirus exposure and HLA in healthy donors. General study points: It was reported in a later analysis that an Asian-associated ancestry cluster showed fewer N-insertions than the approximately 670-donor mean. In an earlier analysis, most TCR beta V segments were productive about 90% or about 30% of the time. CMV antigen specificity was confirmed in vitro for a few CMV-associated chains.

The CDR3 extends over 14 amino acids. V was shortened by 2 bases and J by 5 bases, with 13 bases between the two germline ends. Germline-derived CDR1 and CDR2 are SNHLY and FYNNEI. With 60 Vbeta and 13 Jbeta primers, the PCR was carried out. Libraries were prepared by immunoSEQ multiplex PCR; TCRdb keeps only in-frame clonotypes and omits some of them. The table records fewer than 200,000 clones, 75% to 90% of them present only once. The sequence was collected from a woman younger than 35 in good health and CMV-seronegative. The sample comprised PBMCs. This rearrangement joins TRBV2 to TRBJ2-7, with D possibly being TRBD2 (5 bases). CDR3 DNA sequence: TGTGCCAGCAGTGAACTTAGCGAGGTGGACGAGCAGTACTTC. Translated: CASSELSEVDEQYF.